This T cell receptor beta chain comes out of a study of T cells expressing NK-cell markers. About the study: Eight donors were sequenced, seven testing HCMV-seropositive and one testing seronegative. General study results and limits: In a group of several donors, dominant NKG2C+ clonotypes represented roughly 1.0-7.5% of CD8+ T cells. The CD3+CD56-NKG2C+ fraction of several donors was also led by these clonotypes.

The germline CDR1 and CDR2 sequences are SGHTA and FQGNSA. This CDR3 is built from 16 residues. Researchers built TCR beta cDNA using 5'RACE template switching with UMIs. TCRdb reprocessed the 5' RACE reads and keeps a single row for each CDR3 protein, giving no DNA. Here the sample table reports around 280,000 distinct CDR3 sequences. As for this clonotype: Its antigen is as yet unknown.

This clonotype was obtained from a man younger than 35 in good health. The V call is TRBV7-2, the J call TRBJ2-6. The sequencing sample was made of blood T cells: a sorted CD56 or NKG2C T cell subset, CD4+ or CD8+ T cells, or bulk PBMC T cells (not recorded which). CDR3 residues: CASSSVTFLGANVLTF.